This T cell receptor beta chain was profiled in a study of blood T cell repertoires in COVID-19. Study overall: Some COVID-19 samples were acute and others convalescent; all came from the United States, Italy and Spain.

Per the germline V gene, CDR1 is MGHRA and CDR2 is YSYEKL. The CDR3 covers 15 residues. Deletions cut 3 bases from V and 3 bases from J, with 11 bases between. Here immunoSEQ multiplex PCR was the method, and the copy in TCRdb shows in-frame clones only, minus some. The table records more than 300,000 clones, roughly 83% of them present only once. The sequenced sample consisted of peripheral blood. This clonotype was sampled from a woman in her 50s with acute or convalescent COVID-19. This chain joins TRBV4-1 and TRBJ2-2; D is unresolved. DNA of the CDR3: TGCGCCAGCAGCCAGCCGGGTACCGACACCGGGGAGCTGTTTTTT. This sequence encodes CASSQPGTDTGELFF.